This TCR beta chain was retrieved from a study of CD8 T cells in Susac syndrome. This clonotype was found once. CDR1 SQVTM and CDR2 ANQGSEA come from the germline V gene. The CDR3 runs to 14 residues. Trimming removed 7 bases at V and 1 base at J, with 16 bases between. RNA totalling roughly 0.5 to 1 ug underwent reverse transcription with random hexamers. Across 54 Vbeta and 13 Jbeta, TCR beta CDR3 was amplified with immunoSEQ multiplex PCR. TCRdb ran MiXCR on the immunoSEQ multiplex PCR reads and lists one entry per CDR3 protein. Of over 100,000 distinct CDR3 sequences in the sample, about 96% are singletons; the top ten hold more than 0.095%. From blood CD8+ and CD4+ T cells, the TCR beta chain was sequenced. Matched for age and sex, the controls were healthy donors. TEMRA cells were enriched by FACS, and CD4+ and CD8+ T cells were negatively isolated.

V and J are TRBV29-1 and TRBJ2-5; D perhaps matches TRBD1 (6 bases). The sequence came from a human donor in good health. The material sequenced was CD4+ T cells from PBMCs. The CDR3 coding sequence is TGCAGCGGTGGAAGGGGGTACCCCCAAGAGACCCAGTACTTC. Translating it yields CSGGRGYPQETQYF.